This TCR beta chain was documented in a study of T cell responses to AZD1222 COVID-19 vaccine. As for the study in general: Second doses at about 4 or about 12 weeks were pooled.

Method: immunoSEQ multiplex PCR; TCRdb's copy keeps in-frame clones and lacks some. Of around 190,000 clones listed, about 91% are singletons. Trimming took 6 bases from V and 2 from J, leaving 14 bases between them. Germline V gene data show CDR1 as SGHDN and CDR2 as FVKESK. This CDR3 contains 15 residues. The TCR sequence derives from an adult in good health. This specimen was peripheral blood, taken on day 0 of AZD1222 vaccination. The chain employs TRBV14 and TRBJ2-1; D is ambiguous. In nucleotides, the CDR3 is TGTGCCAGCAGGGCAGGCGGCGAAGCCTACAATGAGCAGTTCTTC. Translation gives CASRAGGEAYNEQFF.